This T cell receptor (beta chain) emerged from a study of T cell clonotyping in hematopoietic cell transplantation. Generated by immunoSEQ multiplex PCR, the TCRdb table keeps only in-frame clones and is missing some. The table records 4,200 or so clones, about 17% of them present only once. This clone was detected a few times. The antigen is undetermined. Findings and limits, study-wide: After transplant, recipient diversity fell while pathologically expanded clonotypes grew through day 180.

Sequencing used peripheral blood mononuclear cells, obtained 30 days after allogeneic stem cell transplant. This TCR was sampled from a male patient in his fifties or sixties who had an allogeneic stem cell transplant from a related donor, so the T cells may come from the graft donor. Some clones in this sample may be carry-over from other donors' samples.

For the CDR3, the DNA is TGTGCCAGCAGCGAGGAAGGGCAGCCCTACGAGCAGTACTTC. Translated: CASSEEGQPYEQYF. The chain is built from TRBV5-6 and TRBJ2-7; D unclear. Per the germline V gene, CDR1 is SGHDT and CDR2 is YYEEEE. The CDR3 is 14 amino acids. With 4 bases removed from V and 2 bases from J, the gap between germline ends came to 13 bases.